Below, one TCR beta chain is given with its context. The data stem from a study of blood T cell repertoires in COVID-19. Study details: From T cells, B-cell-depleted T cells, or PBMCs came the material, which was cDNA or gDNA.

This CDR3 is 10 amino acids long. The trim removed 6 bases at V and 9 bases at J, leaving 4 bases unmatched. Germline loops: CDR1 DFQATT, CDR2 SNEGSKA (reference sequence). Measured with immunoSEQ multiplex PCR; TCRdb has only the in-frame clones, and not every one. The table includes around 58,000 clones, over 80% detected once. The genes are TRBV20-1 and TRBJ1-1; 7 nucleotides align to TRBD1. The sequence was collected from a woman aged 55-70 years with active or convalescent COVID-19. The sequencing sample was made of peripheral blood. The CDR3 sequence is CSAKGQKAFF. The CDR3, as DNA: TGCAGTGCAAAGGGACAGAAAGCTTTCTTT.